These 30 T cell receptor beta chains originate from one sample sequenced in a study of CD8 T cells in Susac syndrome. Random hexamers were used to reverse transcribe an amount of about 0.45 to 1 ug RNA. MiXCR was run by TCRdb on the immunoSEQ multiplex PCR reads, yielding one entry per CDR3 protein. The repertoire holds about 130,000 distinct CDR3 sequences, approximately 90% seen once, with around 0.22% in the top ten. The specimen was CD8+ T cells from PBMCs. These receptors were collected from a human donor with multiple sclerosis.

The J gene is TRBJ2-3, the V gene TRBV13; 9 bases align to TRBD2. Germline CDR1 is PRHDT and CDR2 is FYEKMQ (reference sequence). The CDR3 loop spans 15 amino acids. V gave up 2 bases and J gave up 3 bases; unmatched junction bases: 3. DNA of the CDR3: TGTGCCAGCAGCTTACGGCTAGCGGGGACAGATACGCAGTATTTT. Its translation is CASSLRLAGTDTQYF.

J is TRBJ1-2 and V is TRBV9; D uncertain. This CDR3 region has 15 residues. Trimming removed 3 bases at V and 4 bases at J, with 16 bases between. Germline CDR1 and CDR2: SGDLS and YYNGEE. CDR3 sequence (DNA): TGTGCCAGCAGCGGGCCAGACCCTTTGCTCTATGGCTACACCTTC. It yields the protein CASSGPDPLLYGYTF. The entire variable domain, with the rest obtained from reference TRBV9 and TRBJ1-2, is as follows: DSGVTQTPKHLITATGQRVTLRCSPRSGDLSVYWYQQSLDQGLQFLIQYYNGEERAKGNILERFSAQQFPDLHSELNLSSLELGDSALYFCASSGPDPLLYGYTFGSGTRLTVV.

The rearrangement uses TRBV7-8 and TRBJ1-2; 7 nucleotides line up with TRBD1. Per the germline V gene, CDR1 is SGHVS and CDR2 is FQNEAQ. The CDR3 runs to 15 residues. The trim removed 4 bases at V and 0 bases at J, leaving 5 bases unmatched. CDR3: CASSSLDRTNYGYTF. CDR3 nucleotide sequence: TGTGCCAGCAGCTCCCTGGACAGGACTAACTATGGCTACACCTTC. Variable domain in full (rest from reference TRBV7-8 and TRBJ1-2): GAGVSQSPRYKVAKRGQDVALRCDPISGHVSLFWYQQALGQGPEFLTYFQNEAQLDKSGLPSDRFFAERPEGSVSTLKIQRTQQEDSAVYLCASSSLDRTNYGYTFGSGTRLTVV.

CDR3 in amino acids: CSVEGLWNTDTQYF. In nucleotides, the CDR3 is TGCAGCGTTGAAGGTCTCTGGAACACAGATACGCAGTATTTT. The chain has TRBV29-1 and TRBJ2-3, with D unresolved. The CDR3 length is 14 residues. Trimming removed 1 base from V and 2 bases from J, with 10 bases in between. The germline V gene has CDR1 SQVTM and CDR2 ANQGSEA.

This chain joins TRBV11-1 and TRBJ2-7; D is possibly TRBD2 (5 bases). The CDR3 spans 14 residues. The germline gives CDR1 SGHAT, CDR2 FQDESV (reference sequence). V lost 2 bases and J 5 bases, leaving 13 bases between the germline ends. CDR3 in DNA: TGTGCCAGCAGCTTAAGAAGGGAGACCCACGAGCAGTACTTC. Its translation is CASSLRRETHEQYF.

Here the CDR3 reads CASYSSGRVGYEQYF. CDR3 coding DNA: TGTGCCAGCTATTCCAGCGGGAGAGTGGGTTACGAGCAGTACTTC. J is TRBJ2-7 and V is TRBV28; 8 nucleotides match TRBD2. Losses at the gene ends were 8 bases for V and 4 bases for J; bases not matched to a gene: 13. Germline lookup yields CDR1 MDHEN and CDR2 SYDVKM. The CDR3 has 15 amino acids.

V and J are TRBV29-1 and TRBJ2-1; the match to TRBD2 covers 12 bases. Trimming cost V 2 bases and J 0 bases; bases outside gene matches: 5. Germline CDR1 and CDR2: SQVTM and ANQGSEA. The CDR3 runs to 17 residues. The CDR3 is CSVELAGGPSSYNEQFF. Here the CDR3 DNA reads TGCAGCGTTGAACTAGCGGGAGGGCCCAGCTCCTACAATGAGCAGTTCTTC.

The rearrangement joins TRBV4-1 to TRBJ2-1; D is unresolved. The CDR3 is made up of 15 amino acids. Germline V gives CDR1 MGHRA, CDR2 YSYEKL. V was trimmed by 0 bases and J by 4 bases, leaving 10 bases between them. The CDR3 loop reads CASSQDPPVYNEQFF. The CDR3 nucleotides read TGCGCCAGCAGCCAAGATCCCCCTGTTTACAATGAGCAGTTCTTC.

About this clonotype itself: Its ends do not fully match the called genes, so a read error is possible. The DNA of the CDR3 is TGCAGTGCTAGGGCCGGGACAGGGATGAACACTGAAGCCTTCTTT. It encodes CSARAGTGMNTEAFF. The chain combines TRBV20-1 with TRBJ1-1, with 9 bases identical to TRBD1. The CDR3 covers 15 residues. CDR1 is DFQATT and CDR2 is SNEGSKA in the germline V gene (reference sequence).

This rearrangement joins TRBV27 to TRBJ1-1, with D unresolved. The germline gives CDR1 MNHEY, CDR2 SMNVEV (reference sequence). V was pared by 4 bases and J by 5 bases, with 17 bases between. The CDR3 loop spans 15 amino acids. The CDR3 protein is CASSSLFGGETEAFF. The CDR3 DNA reads TGTGCCAGCAGTTCTCTTTTTGGTGGGGAAACTGAAGCTTTCTTT.

The chain combines TRBV7-3 with TRBJ1-1; D uncertain. CDR3 length: 15 amino acids. The V and J ends lost 1 base and 1 base respectively, with 10 bases between them. Germline-derived CDR1 and CDR2 are SGHTA and FQGTGA. The CDR3 reads CASSLIHSTNTEAFF. The CDR3, as DNA: TGTGCCAGCAGCTTAATTCACAGTACGAACACTGAAGCTTTCTTT.

The chain combines TRBV27 with TRBJ2-7; D is possibly TRBD2 (6 bases). The CDR3 spans 16 residues. Germline V gene sequence: CDR1 MNHEY, CDR2 SMNVEV (reference sequence). The ends were cut back, 5 bases at V and 5 bases at J, with 22 bases in the middle. CDR3 protein: CASSPPHGLFLNEQYF. Written as DNA, the CDR3 is TGTGCCAGCAGTCCCCCTCACGGACTATTCCTCAACGAGCAGTACTTC.

The J gene is TRBJ2-7, the V gene TRBV4-2; D gene uncertain. Looked up from germline, CDR1 is LGHNA and CDR2 is YNFKEQ. Trimming removed 0 bases from V and 3 bases from J, with 6 bases in between. CDR3 length: 13 residues. This CDR3 reads CASSQDLGYEQYF. CDR3 bases: TGTGCCAGCAGCCAAGATTTGGGCTACGAGCAGTACTTC.

This clonotype has just one count. The genes are TRBV24-1 and TRBJ1-1; D gene uncertain. The CDR3 length is 13 residues. Germline CDR1 reads KGHDR; CDR2 reads SFDVKD. The germline V and J ends were trimmed by 3 bases and 0 bases, with 4 bases remaining between them. The CDR3 reads CATSDNVNTEAFF. CDR3 nucleotides: TGTGCCACCAGTGATAACGTGAACACTGAAGCTTTCTTT.

The chain links TRBV10-3 to TRBJ2-7; 11 nucleotides match TRBD1. Losses at the gene ends were 8 bases for V and 9 bases for J; bases not matched to a gene: 15. CDR1 and CDR2 (germline): ENHRY, SYGVKD. CDR3 size: 15 residues. The CDR3 sequence: CAIGGTGGILRGQYF. The CDR3 nucleotides are TGTGCCATCGGGGGGACAGGGGGAATCCTACGAGGGCAGTACTTC.

V and J are TRBV19 and TRBJ2-5; D ambiguous. Per the germline V gene, CDR1 is LNHDA and CDR2 is SQIVND (reference sequence). The CDR3 length is 12 residues. V gave up 5 bases and J gave up 4 bases, with 8 bases separating them. The CDR3 spells CASSSLRETQYF. The CDR3 nucleotides are TGTGCCAGTAGTTCTCTTCGAGAGACCCAGTACTTC.

This clonotype was seen a few times. The V call is TRBV5-4, the J call TRBJ2-7, with D perhaps matching TRBD2 (7 bases). CDR3 length: 16 amino acids. CDR1 and CDR2 (germline): SGHNT, YYREEE (reference sequence). Trimming left V 0 bases short and J 7 bases short, with 20 bases between. This CDR3 is CASSLAGRGGTWEQYF. DNA for the CDR3: TGTGCCAGCAGCTTGGCCGGTCGGGGAGGGACATGGGAGCAGTACTTC.

The chain uses TRBV15 and TRBJ1-1; possible D gene TRBD1, 5 bases. V was cut by 1 base and J by 1 base, with 10 bases left in between. Germline CDR1 LNHNV, CDR2 YYDKDF (reference sequence). CDR3 size: 15 residues. The CDR3 bases are TGTGCCACCAGCAGAGCAGGCAGGGCGAACACTGAAGCTTTCTTT. It yields the protein CATSRAGRANTEAFF.

The chain carries TRBV29-1 and TRBJ2-7; 7 bases match TRBD1. Losses at the gene ends were 6 bases for V and 2 bases for J; bases not matched to a gene: 13. The germline gives CDR1 SQVTM, CDR2 ANQGSEA. The CDR3 length is 15 residues. The CDR3 sequence: CSVIYRDSKAYEQYF. For the CDR3, the DNA is TGCAGCGTGATCTACCGGGACAGCAAGGCCTACGAGCAGTACTTC.

The CDR3 reads CASSELPYSNQPQHF. CDR3 coding DNA: TGTGCCAGCAGTGAATTGCCCTATAGCAATCAGCCCCAGCATTTT. The chain carries TRBV2 and TRBJ1-5; no definite D call. V was cut by 2 bases and J by 0 bases, with 8 bases left in between. This CDR3 comprises 15 residues. Germline V gene lookup returns CDR1 SNHLY and CDR2 FYNNEI.

The chain has TRBV6-5 and TRBJ2-3; D could derive from TRBD1 or TRBD2 (5 bases each). The ends were cut back, 2 bases at V and 1 base at J, with 13 bases in the middle. Per germline, CDR1 MNHEY and CDR2 SVGAGI. The CDR3 is made up of 16 amino acids. Here the CDR3 DNA reads TGTGCCAGCAGTTACGGGGGACCGACAGGCACAGATACGCAGTATTTT. Protein product: CASSYGGPTGTDTQYF.

The V call is TRBV6-5, the J call TRBJ1-3; D unclear. Looked up from germline, CDR1 is MNHEY and CDR2 is SVGAGI. Trimming cost V 6 bases and J 2 bases, with 14 bases left between them. The CDR3 covers 15 residues. The DNA for the CDR3 is TGTGCCAGCAGCTCCTCTGGAGGGACTGGAAACACCATATATTTT. It codes for CASSSSGGTGNTIYF.

This clonotype was detected a few times. The chain joins TRBV27 to TRBJ2-7; D is possibly TRBD2 (6 bases). The germline gives CDR1 MNHEY, CDR2 SMNVEV (reference sequence). V was shortened by 3 bases and J by 3 bases, with 12 bases between the two germline ends. This CDR3 is built from 14 residues. The DNA for the CDR3 is TGTGCCAGCAGTTTTTCGGGGGTAGGCTACGAGCAGTACTTC. Protein sequence: CASSFSGVGYEQYF.

The rearrangement uses TRBV6-5 and TRBJ2-1; 7 positions match TRBD2. Germline loops: CDR1 MNHEY, CDR2 SVGAGI. The CDR3 extends over 14 amino acids. With 4 bases clipped from V and 8 bases from J, the junction kept 8 bases outside the gene matches. In DNA, the CDR3 is TGTGCCAGCAGTTGGGGCGGGAGCGGCGATGAGCAGTTCTTC. This encodes CASSWGGSGDEQFF.

This clonotype showed up just a few times. V is TRBV30 and J is TRBJ2-7, with D perhaps matching TRBD1 (5 bases). V lost 4 bases and J 2 bases, leaving 9 bases between the germline ends. CDR1 and CDR2 (germline): GTSNPN, SVGIG (reference sequence). CDR3 size: 12 residues. CDR3 residues: CAWKTDTYEQYF. The CDR3 coding sequence is TGTGCCTGGAAGACAGACACCTACGAGCAGTACTTC.

The rearrangement uses TRBV27 and TRBJ1-2; 7 bases line up with TRBD1. The junction had 4 bases not matched to a gene; V was cut back by 10 bases and J by 2 bases. This CDR3 comprises 12 residues. CDR1 is MNHEY, CDR2 SMNVEV, per germline (reference sequence). In DNA form, the CDR3 reads TGTGCCACACTGACAGGGAACTATGGCTACACCTTC. As protein: CATLTGNYGYTF.

The chain uses TRBV25-1 and TRBJ1-4, with 9 bases fitting TRBD1. V gave up 3 bases and J gave up 7 bases; unmatched junction bases: 6. Looked up from germline, CDR1 is MGHDK and CDR2 is SYGVNS. The CDR3 extends over 15 amino acids. The CDR3 sequence is CASSEGTGTGEKLFF. In nucleotides, the CDR3 is TGTGCCAGCAGTGAGGGGACAGGGACAGGTGAAAAACTGTTTTTT.

The chain recombines TRBV6-5 with TRBJ2-3, with a tentative D call TRBD1 (6 bases). CDR1 is MNHEY and CDR2 is SVGAGI in the germline V gene. There are 14 residues in the CDR3. V was cut by 4 bases and J by 2 bases, with 10 bases left in between. CDR3 residues: CASSSTGSTDTQYF. The CDR3 DNA reads as TGTGCCAGCAGTTCGACAGGCTCCACAGATACGCAGTATTTT.

V is TRBV11-2 and J is TRBJ2-5, with a tentative D call TRBD1 (5 bases). Germline assignment: CDR1 SGHAT and CDR2 FQNNGV. Trimming shortened V by 1 base and J by 2 bases, and 11 bases separated the two germline ends. The CDR3 sequence is 15 residues long. CDR3 region: CASSLVENRQETQYF. CDR3 in DNA: TGTGCCAGCAGCTTAGTCGAGAACAGGCAAGAGACCCAGTACTTC.

J is TRBJ1-2 and V is TRBV4-1, with D perhaps matching TRBD1 (6 bases). This CDR3 contains 16 residues. Germline values: CDR1 MGHRA, CDR2 YSYEKL. V was shortened by 4 bases and J by 3 bases, with 18 bases between the two germline ends. The CDR3, as DNA: TGCGCCAGCAGCCCCCAGGGTGGGGGCTTTGACTATGGCTACACCTTC. It specifies CASSPQGGGFDYGYTF.